This TCR beta chain comes out of a study of regulatory T cells in long-lasting Graves disease. Study-level information: Persistence in Graves' disease required over 5 years of antithyroid drugs plus positive TSH receptor antibodies. Study-level results: Graves' patients with persistent disease showed TCR diversity lower than patients newly diagnosed. There was favoring of TRBV28, TRBJ1-2 and TRBJ2-5 in persistent disease.

Time point: persistent/refractory GD, antithyroid drugs over 5 years with positive TRAb. Isolated PBMC RNA provided the starting material for the TCR library. In building TCR beta libraries, iRepertoire HTBI primers were used together with Arm-PCR of CDR3 regions. Original handling: From all samples, identification returned some 15 TRBJ and approximately 61 TRBV segments. TCRdb ran MiXCR on the multiplex PCR reads and lists one entry per CDR3 protein. In this record, the V and J calls reflect TCRdb's handling and not the investigators' own analysis. The sample shows approximately 400,000 distinct CDR3 sequences, around 20% of them seen only once. This clonotype was counted at least ten times. Its antigen remains unidentified. V was clipped by 3 bases and J by 0 bases, with 17 bases between them. CDR3 length: 18 residues. Per the germline V gene, CDR1 is MDHEN and CDR2 is SYDVKM.

The sequence was collected from a female donor with Graves disease. Sample: peripheral blood mononuclear cells (PBMCs), taken when the disease was refractory, from a patient treated with antithyroid drugs. V usage is TRBV28 and J usage is TRBJ2-2; D might be TRBD2 (6 bases). The DNA for the CDR3 is TGTGCCAGCAGTTTTTGGCGGGGTTCCCTTGCGAACACCGGGGAGCTGTTTTTT. It encodes CASSFWRGSLANTGELFF.